This record covers a single TCR beta chain. This sample stems from a study of shared clonotypes between healthy human individuals. Overall study context: CD4 naive and CD4 memory each took three plates per donor, while CD8 naive took two and CD8 memory one.

Template for every sorted-subset replicate PCR totaled 200 to 250 ng DNA, around 33,000 T cell genomes. Some clones are missing from TCRdb's copy, which holds only in-frame ones; the method was immunoSEQ multiplex PCR. The repertoire holds more than 550,000 clones, with about 90% as singletons. CDR1 is SGHVS, CDR2 FQNEAQ, per germline. CDR3 size: 15 residues. The V gene lost 5 bases and the J gene lost 0 bases, with 12 bases spanning the gap. The source of this sequence is a man in his late teens or twenties in good health. Some clones in this sample may be carry-over from other donors' samples. The sequencing input was memory CD8+ T cells from PBMCs. As to subset: CD45RO+ cells pooled with CCR7-negative TemRA cells. The chain combines TRBV7-8 with TRBJ2-3; D gene ambiguous. CDR3 nucleotides: TGTGCCAGCAGCGCCGCTTCAACTAGCACAGATACGCAGTATTTT. Encoded protein: CASSAASTSTDTQYF.